These 17 T cell receptor beta chains share one sample of origin, sequenced in a study of OX40 agonist ivuxolimab in advanced cancers. The method was immunoSEQ multiplex PCR; TCRdb's version includes in-frame clones alone and lacks a portion of them. The sample has 35,000 or so clones, roughly 87% seen once. Sequencing was performed on CD4+ or CD8+ T cells sorted from blood, taken in a trial of the OX40 agonist ivuxolimab. The receptors derive from an adult with an advanced solid tumor such as melanoma, head and neck, liver or kidney cancer.

V usage is TRBV29-1 and J usage is TRBJ2-4; 7 bases map to TRBD1. The CDR3 is 13 amino acids. The J segment lost 9 bases and the V segment lost 5 bases, leaving 10 bases of the junction unmatched. CDR1 is SQVTM and CDR2 is ANQGSEA in the germline V gene. The CDR3, as DNA: TGCAGCGTTATCGGACAGGACCCAGGCATTCAGTACTTC. It is translated as CSVIGQDPGIQYF.

The chain combines TRBV7-6 with TRBJ2-7; D is unresolved. The CDR3 consists of 11 residues. CDR1 and CDR2 (germline): SGHVS, FNYEAQ. The V end was cut by 5 bases, the J end by 3 bases, with 5 bases between. This chain's CDR3 is CASSHYYEQYF. The CDR3 DNA sequence: TGTGCCAGCAGCCACTACTACGAGCAGTACTTC.

This chain uses TRBV7-2 with TRBJ2-2; D may be TRBD2 (5 bases). Germline CDR1 is SGHTA and CDR2 is FQGNSA. The CDR3 is 16 residues long. The ends were cut back, 5 bases at V and 6 bases at J, with 19 bases in the middle. The CDR3 region is CASSRRPPSTPGELFF. CDR3 nucleotide sequence: TGTGCCAGCAGCAGGAGGCCCCCCAGCACCCCCGGGGAGCTGTTTTTT.

V and J are TRBV11-3 and TRBJ2-2; D not resolved. The V gene lost 5 bases and the J gene lost 3 bases, with 7 bases spanning the gap. The CDR3 has 13 residues. Germline V CDR1 and CDR2: SGHNT, YENEEA. The CDR3, as DNA: TGTGCCAGCAGCCGAGGTCACACCGGGGAGCTGTTTTTT. Translation gives CASSRGHTGELFF.

Only one count was recorded for this clone. The genes are TRBV7-6 and TRBJ2-2; tentative D call: TRBD2 (5 bases). V was trimmed by 5 bases and J by 5 bases, leaving 12 bases between them. Germline V gene lookup returns CDR1 SGHVS and CDR2 FNYEAQ. The CDR3 runs 14 residues. In DNA form, the CDR3 reads TGTGCCAGCAGCGTGCAAGCGGCAACCGGGGAGCTGTTTTTT. Protein sequence: CASSVQAATGELFF.

The chain recombines TRBV9 with TRBJ2-3, with 8 bases fitting TRBD2. The CDR3 covers 17 residues. The V segment lost 4 bases and the J segment 4 bases; nucleotides outside the gene matches: 14. Germline V gene data show CDR1 as SGDLS and CDR2 as YYNGEE. The CDR3 sequence: CASSSAGSGRGSDTQYF. CDR3 sequence (DNA): TGTGCCAGCAGCTCCGCAGGGAGCGGGAGAGGGTCAGATACGCAGTATTTT.

V and J are TRBV5-6 and TRBJ1-6; D is uncertain. Trimming took 0 bases from V and 4 from J, leaving 8 bases between them. This CDR3 comprises 15 residues. Germline-derived CDR1 and CDR2 are SGHDT and YYEEEE. CDR3 loop: CASSLDLGYNSPLHF. CDR3 nucleotide sequence: TGTGCCAGCAGCTTGGATTTGGGTTATAATTCACCCCTCCACTTT.

In the case of this clone: The sample carries other DNA sequences with the same CDR3. The gene calls are TRBV6-4 and TRBJ2-2; D remains unclear. This CDR3 region has 13 residues. V was trimmed by 2 bases and J by 1 base, leaving 2 bases between them. In germline, CDR1 is MRHNA, CDR2 SNTAGT. CDR3 nucleotides: TGTGCCAGCAGTGACCTGAACACCGGGGAGCTGTTTTTT. It translates to CASSDLNTGELFF.

This clone was seen just once. The chain joins TRBV7-2 to TRBJ1-2; no reliable D call. This CDR3 is 13 amino acids long. Deletions cut 6 bases from V and 8 bases from J, with 16 bases between. Germline V gene lookup returns CDR1 SGHTA and CDR2 FQGNSA. The CDR3: CASSPDPQGGYTF. The CDR3 region has the DNA TGTGCCAGCAGTCCGGACCCGCAAGGAGGCTACACCTTC. The whole variable domain, filled in from reference TRBV7-2 and TRBJ1-2, reads GAGVSQSPSNKVTEKGKDVELRCDPISGHTALYWYRQSLGQGLEFLIYFQGNSAPDKSGLPSDRFSAERTGGSVSTLTIQRTQQEDSAVYLCASSPDPQGGYTFGSGTRLTVV.

The V and J genes are TRBV19 and TRBJ2-1; D is ambiguous. CDR1 and CDR2 (germline): LNHDA, SQIVND (reference sequence). V dropped 0 bases and J dropped 4 bases, with 4 bases sitting between them. This CDR3 comprises 13 residues. DNA for the CDR3: TGTGCCAGTAGTATAGATATTTACAATGAGCAGTTCTTC. This encodes CASSIDIYNEQFF.

The rearrangement uses TRBV7-9 and TRBJ2-7, with 7 nucleotides matching TRBD1. This CDR3 region has 13 residues. V shed 3 bases and J 5 bases; nucleotides not matched to a gene: 4. Germline assignment: CDR1 SEHNR and CDR2 FQNEAQ (reference sequence). CDR3 sequence reads: CASSLDRSHEQYF. For the CDR3, the DNA is TGTGCCAGCAGCTTGGACAGGAGCCACGAGCAGTACTTC. The variable domain in full, with the rest retrieved from reference TRBV7-9 and TRBJ2-7, is DTGVSQNPRHKITKRGQNVTFRCDPISEHNRLYWYRQTLGQGPEFLTYFQNEAQLEKSRLLSDRFSAERPKGSFSTLEIQRTEQGDSAMYLCASSLDRSHEQYFGPGTRLTVT.

Points on this clone: The junction shows a germline mismatch at one end, possibly a read error. This chain links TRBV7-9 with TRBJ2-7; no definite D call. Germline V gene data show CDR1 as SEHNR and CDR2 as FQNEAQ (reference sequence). This CDR3 contains 11 residues. The CDR3 sequence: CASSVAAEQYF. The CDR3 bases are TGTGCCAGCAGCGTAGCCGCCGAGCAGTACTTC.

J is TRBJ2-3 and V is TRBV19, with a tentative D call TRBD2 (6 bases). The CDR3 sequence is 14 residues long. Trimming cost V 0 bases and J 3 bases, with 7 bases left between them. Germline assignment: CDR1 LNHDA and CDR2 SQIVND (reference sequence). The CDR3 loop reads CASSIEAGTDTQYF. CDR3 DNA sequence: TGTGCCAGTAGTATAGAGGCGGGAACAGATACGCAGTATTTT.

The chain links TRBV10-3 to TRBJ2-1, with 7 bases identical to TRBD2. The J segment lost 2 bases and the V segment lost 0 bases, leaving 10 bases of the junction unmatched. Germline-derived CDR1 and CDR2 are ENHRY and SYGVKD. The CDR3 consists of 18 residues. The DNA of the CDR3 is TGTGCCATCAGTGAGTCACCGGGAGGCTGGAGCGCCTACAATGAGCAGTTCTTC. Translating gives CAISESPGGWSAYNEQFF.

As for this clone: Germline is not matched at one junction end, which may reflect a read error. The chain joins TRBV11-1 to TRBJ2-5; the D gene is possibly TRBD2 (7 bases). The end of the DNA aligns better with TRBJ2-7, so the J call may be wrong. Germline CDR1 and CDR2: SGHAT and FQDESV (reference sequence). This CDR3 has 16 residues. The CDR3 bases are TGTGCCAGCACCTTACAGGGTGCGGGAGCGCGTTACGAGCAGTACTTC. It codes for CASTLQGAGARYEQYF.

V gene TRBV5-1 combines with J gene TRBJ2-5; D is possibly TRBD1 (6 bases). V lost 0 bases and J lost 5, with 11 bases in between. Germline V lookup: CDR1 SGHRS, CDR2 YFSETQ. CDR3 size: 14 residues. The DNA of the CDR3 is TGCGCCAGCAGCTTGGGGTGGGGGCGCGAGACCCAGTACTTC. It specifies CASSLGWGRETQYF.

This chain uses TRBV7-3 with TRBJ2-1; 8 bases agree with TRBD2. J was trimmed by 7 bases and V by 5 bases; bases with no gene match: 7. The CDR3 has 14 amino acids. CDR1 is SGHTA and CDR2 is FQGTGA in the germline V gene. This chain's CDR3 is CASSRGLASNEQFF. The CDR3 bases are TGTGCCAGCAGCCGTGGACTAGCATCAAATGAGCAGTTCTTC.